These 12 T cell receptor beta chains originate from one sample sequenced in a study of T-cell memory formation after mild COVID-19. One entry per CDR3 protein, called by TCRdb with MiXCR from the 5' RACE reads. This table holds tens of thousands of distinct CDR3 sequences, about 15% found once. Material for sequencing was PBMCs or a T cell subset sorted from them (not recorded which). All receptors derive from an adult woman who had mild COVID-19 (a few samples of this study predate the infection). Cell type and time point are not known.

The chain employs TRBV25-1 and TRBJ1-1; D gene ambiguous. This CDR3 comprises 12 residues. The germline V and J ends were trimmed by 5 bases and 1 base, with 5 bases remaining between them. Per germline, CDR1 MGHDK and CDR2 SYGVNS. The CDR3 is CASSMGNTEAFF. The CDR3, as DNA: TGTGCCAGCAGTATGGGGAACACTGAAGCTTTCTTT.

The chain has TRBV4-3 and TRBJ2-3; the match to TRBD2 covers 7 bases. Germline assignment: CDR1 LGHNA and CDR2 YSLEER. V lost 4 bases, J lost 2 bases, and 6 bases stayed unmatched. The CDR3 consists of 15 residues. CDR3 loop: CASSPYSGSTDTQYF. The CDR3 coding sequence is TGCGCCAGCAGCCCCTATAGCGGGTCCACAGATACGCAGTATTTT.

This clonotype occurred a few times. CDR3 DNA sequence: TGTGCCAGCAGCTCGGATGGGACAGGGGGCCGTAGCGAGCAGTACTTC. Its protein is CASSSDGTGGRSEQYF. The J gene is TRBJ2-7, the V gene TRBV7-3, with 12 bases lining up with TRBD1. The germline V gene has CDR1 SGHTA and CDR2 FQGTGA. This CDR3 contains 16 residues. With V trimmed by 4 bases and J by 6 bases, 10 bases remained unmatched.

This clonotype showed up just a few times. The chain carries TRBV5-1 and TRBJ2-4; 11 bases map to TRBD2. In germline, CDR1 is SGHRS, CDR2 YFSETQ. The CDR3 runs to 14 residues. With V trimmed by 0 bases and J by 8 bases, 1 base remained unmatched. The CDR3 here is CASSLATSGDIQYF. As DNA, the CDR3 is TGCGCCAGCAGCTTGGCGACTAGCGGGGACATTCAGTACTTC. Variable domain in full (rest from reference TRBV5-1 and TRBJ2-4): KAGVTQTPRYLIKTRGQQVTLSCSPISGHRSVSWYQQTPGQGLQFLFEYFSETQRNKGNFPGRFSGRQFSNSRSEMNVSTLELGDSALYLCASSLATSGDIQYFGAGTRLSVL.

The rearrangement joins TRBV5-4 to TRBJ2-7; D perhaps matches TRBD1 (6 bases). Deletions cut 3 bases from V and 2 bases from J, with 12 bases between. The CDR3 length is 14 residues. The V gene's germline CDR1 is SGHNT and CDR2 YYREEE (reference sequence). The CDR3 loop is CASSSYRVPYEQYF. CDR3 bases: TGTGCCAGCAGCTCTTACAGGGTTCCCTACGAGCAGTACTTC.

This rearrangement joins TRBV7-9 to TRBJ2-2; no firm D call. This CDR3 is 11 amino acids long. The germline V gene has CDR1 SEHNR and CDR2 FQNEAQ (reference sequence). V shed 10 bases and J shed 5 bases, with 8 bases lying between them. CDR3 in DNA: TGTGCCACACGTTGGACCGGGGAGCTGTTTTTT. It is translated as CATRWTGELFF.

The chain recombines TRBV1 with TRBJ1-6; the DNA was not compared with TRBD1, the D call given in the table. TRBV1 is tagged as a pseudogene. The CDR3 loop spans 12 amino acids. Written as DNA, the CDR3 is TGCACCCGGGACAGGGGATACCCACCCCTCCACTTT. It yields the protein CTRDRGYPPLHF.

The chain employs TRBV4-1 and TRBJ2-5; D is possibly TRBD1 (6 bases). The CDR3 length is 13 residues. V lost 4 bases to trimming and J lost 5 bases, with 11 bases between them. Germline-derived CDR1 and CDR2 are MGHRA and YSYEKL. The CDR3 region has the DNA TGCGCCAGCAGCCGAGGGGGTGAGGAGACCCAGTACTTC. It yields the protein CASSRGGEETQYF.

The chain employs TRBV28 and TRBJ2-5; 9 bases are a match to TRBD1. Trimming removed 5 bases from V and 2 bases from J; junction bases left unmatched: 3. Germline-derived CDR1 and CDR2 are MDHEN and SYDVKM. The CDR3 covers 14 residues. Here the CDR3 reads CASSGQGSQETQYF. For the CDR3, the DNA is TGTGCCAGCAGTGGACAGGGGAGTCAAGAGACCCAGTACTTC.

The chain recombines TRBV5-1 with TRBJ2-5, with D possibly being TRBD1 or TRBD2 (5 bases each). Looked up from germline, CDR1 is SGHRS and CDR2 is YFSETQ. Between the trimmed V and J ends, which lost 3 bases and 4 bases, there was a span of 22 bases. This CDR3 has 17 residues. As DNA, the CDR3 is TGCGCCAGCAGCTACCTGGGGGTCTCAGGCACGACAGAGACCCAGTACTTC. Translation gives CASSYLGVSGTTETQYF.

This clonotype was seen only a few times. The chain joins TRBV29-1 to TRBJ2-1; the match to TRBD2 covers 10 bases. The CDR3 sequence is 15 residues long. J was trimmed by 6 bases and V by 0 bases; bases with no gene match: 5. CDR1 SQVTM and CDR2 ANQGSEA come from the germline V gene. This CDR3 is CSVEDPSGSINEQFF. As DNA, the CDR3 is TGCAGCGTTGAAGACCCTAGCGGGAGTATCAATGAGCAGTTCTTC.

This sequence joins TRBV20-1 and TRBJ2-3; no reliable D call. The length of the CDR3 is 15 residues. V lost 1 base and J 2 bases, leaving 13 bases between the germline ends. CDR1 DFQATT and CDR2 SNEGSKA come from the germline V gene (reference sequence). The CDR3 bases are TGCAGTGCTAGAGTGGCAGAAACTTACACAGATACGCAGTATTTT. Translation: CSARVAETYTDTQYF.